Listed below are T cell receptor beta chains from one sample, sequenced in a study of CD8+ T cells in alopecia areata. Sequencing used immunoSEQ multiplex PCR; TCRdb keeps in-frame clones, though not all of them. Of 150,000 to 200,000 clones in the sample, about 70% were seen once. Source: CD8+ T cells sorted from blood, taken at week 0. These TCRs come from a human donor with alopecia areata. Each CDR3 is given with its conserved first and last residue. A D gene is named only where the DNA matches it firmly. Clone size is shown for a subset of rows, as once, few, many or a class of expanded clone.

v_gene: TRBV2; d_gene: -; abundance: -; j_gene: TRBJ2-3; CDR3nt: TGTGCCACTACCCACCTGGGAGAAGACACAGATACGCAGTATTTT; CDR3aa: CATTHLGEDTDTQYF
v_gene: TRBV9; d_gene: TRBD1; abundance: once; j_gene: TRBJ1-2; CDR3nt: TGTGCCAGCAGCGCACCCTCGGGACAGGGGGCTCAAAGTAACTATGGCTACACCTTC; CDR3aa: CASSAPSGQGAQSNYGYTF
v_gene: TRBV6-1; d_gene: -; abundance: -; j_gene: TRBJ1-5; CDR3nt: TGTGCCAGCAGTGAAAGGGGGAGCAATCAGCCCCAGCATTTT; CDR3aa: CASSERGSNQPQHF
v_gene: TRBV5-6; d_gene: -; abundance: few; j_gene: TRBJ2-7; CDR3nt: TGTGCCAGCAGCTTTGGGAGAACCTACGAGCAGTACTTC; CDR3aa: CASSFGRTYEQYF
v_gene: TRBV6-1; d_gene: -; abundance: few; j_gene: TRBJ2-6; CDR3nt: TGTGCCACCGGACAGCCCATCTCTGGGGCCAACGTCCTGACTTTC; CDR3aa: CATGQPISGANVLTF
v_gene: TRBV13; d_gene: TRBD1; abundance: -; j_gene: TRBJ2-3; CDR3nt: TGTGCCAGCAGTCATCCAACCGAGACAGGGATTGCAGATACGCAGTATTTT; CDR3aa: CASSHPTETGIADTQYF
v_gene: TRBV5-1; d_gene: -; abundance: -; j_gene: TRBJ2-7; CDR3nt: TGCGCCAGCAGCTTGCGCGGACAGACCTACGAGCAGTACTTC; CDR3aa: CASSLRGQTYEQYF
v_gene: TRBV29-1; d_gene: -; abundance: -; j_gene: TRBJ2-3; CDR3nt: TGCAGCGTCGAGTTAGATACGCAGTATTTT; CDR3aa: CSVELDTQYF
v_gene: TRBV9; d_gene: -; abundance: -; j_gene: TRBJ2-1; CDR3nt: TGTGCCAGCAGCGGAGACCCCAAAGATGAGCAGTTCTTC; CDR3aa: CASSGDPKDEQFF
v_gene: TRBV6-5; d_gene: TRBD1; abundance: -; j_gene: TRBJ2-7; CDR3nt: TGTGCCAGCAGTCCACAGGGGGGATCCCTCTACGAGCAGTACTTC; CDR3aa: CASSPQGGSLYEQYF
v_gene: TRBV5-1; d_gene: -; abundance: -; j_gene: TRBJ2-1; CDR3nt: TGCGCCAGCAGCTTGGGGGGTGAGCAGTTCTTC; CDR3aa: CASSLGGEQFF
v_gene: TRBV29-1; d_gene: -; abundance: -; j_gene: TRBJ1-1; CDR3nt: TGCAGCGTTGTTTTATTAGCAACTGGGGAGCTGAACACTGAAGCTTTCTTT; CDR3aa: CSVVLLATGELNTEAFF
v_gene: TRBV15; d_gene: -; abundance: -; j_gene: TRBJ2-1; CDR3nt: TGTGCCACCTTTGATTTCATTCACAATGAGCAGTTCTTC; CDR3aa: CATFDFIHNEQFF